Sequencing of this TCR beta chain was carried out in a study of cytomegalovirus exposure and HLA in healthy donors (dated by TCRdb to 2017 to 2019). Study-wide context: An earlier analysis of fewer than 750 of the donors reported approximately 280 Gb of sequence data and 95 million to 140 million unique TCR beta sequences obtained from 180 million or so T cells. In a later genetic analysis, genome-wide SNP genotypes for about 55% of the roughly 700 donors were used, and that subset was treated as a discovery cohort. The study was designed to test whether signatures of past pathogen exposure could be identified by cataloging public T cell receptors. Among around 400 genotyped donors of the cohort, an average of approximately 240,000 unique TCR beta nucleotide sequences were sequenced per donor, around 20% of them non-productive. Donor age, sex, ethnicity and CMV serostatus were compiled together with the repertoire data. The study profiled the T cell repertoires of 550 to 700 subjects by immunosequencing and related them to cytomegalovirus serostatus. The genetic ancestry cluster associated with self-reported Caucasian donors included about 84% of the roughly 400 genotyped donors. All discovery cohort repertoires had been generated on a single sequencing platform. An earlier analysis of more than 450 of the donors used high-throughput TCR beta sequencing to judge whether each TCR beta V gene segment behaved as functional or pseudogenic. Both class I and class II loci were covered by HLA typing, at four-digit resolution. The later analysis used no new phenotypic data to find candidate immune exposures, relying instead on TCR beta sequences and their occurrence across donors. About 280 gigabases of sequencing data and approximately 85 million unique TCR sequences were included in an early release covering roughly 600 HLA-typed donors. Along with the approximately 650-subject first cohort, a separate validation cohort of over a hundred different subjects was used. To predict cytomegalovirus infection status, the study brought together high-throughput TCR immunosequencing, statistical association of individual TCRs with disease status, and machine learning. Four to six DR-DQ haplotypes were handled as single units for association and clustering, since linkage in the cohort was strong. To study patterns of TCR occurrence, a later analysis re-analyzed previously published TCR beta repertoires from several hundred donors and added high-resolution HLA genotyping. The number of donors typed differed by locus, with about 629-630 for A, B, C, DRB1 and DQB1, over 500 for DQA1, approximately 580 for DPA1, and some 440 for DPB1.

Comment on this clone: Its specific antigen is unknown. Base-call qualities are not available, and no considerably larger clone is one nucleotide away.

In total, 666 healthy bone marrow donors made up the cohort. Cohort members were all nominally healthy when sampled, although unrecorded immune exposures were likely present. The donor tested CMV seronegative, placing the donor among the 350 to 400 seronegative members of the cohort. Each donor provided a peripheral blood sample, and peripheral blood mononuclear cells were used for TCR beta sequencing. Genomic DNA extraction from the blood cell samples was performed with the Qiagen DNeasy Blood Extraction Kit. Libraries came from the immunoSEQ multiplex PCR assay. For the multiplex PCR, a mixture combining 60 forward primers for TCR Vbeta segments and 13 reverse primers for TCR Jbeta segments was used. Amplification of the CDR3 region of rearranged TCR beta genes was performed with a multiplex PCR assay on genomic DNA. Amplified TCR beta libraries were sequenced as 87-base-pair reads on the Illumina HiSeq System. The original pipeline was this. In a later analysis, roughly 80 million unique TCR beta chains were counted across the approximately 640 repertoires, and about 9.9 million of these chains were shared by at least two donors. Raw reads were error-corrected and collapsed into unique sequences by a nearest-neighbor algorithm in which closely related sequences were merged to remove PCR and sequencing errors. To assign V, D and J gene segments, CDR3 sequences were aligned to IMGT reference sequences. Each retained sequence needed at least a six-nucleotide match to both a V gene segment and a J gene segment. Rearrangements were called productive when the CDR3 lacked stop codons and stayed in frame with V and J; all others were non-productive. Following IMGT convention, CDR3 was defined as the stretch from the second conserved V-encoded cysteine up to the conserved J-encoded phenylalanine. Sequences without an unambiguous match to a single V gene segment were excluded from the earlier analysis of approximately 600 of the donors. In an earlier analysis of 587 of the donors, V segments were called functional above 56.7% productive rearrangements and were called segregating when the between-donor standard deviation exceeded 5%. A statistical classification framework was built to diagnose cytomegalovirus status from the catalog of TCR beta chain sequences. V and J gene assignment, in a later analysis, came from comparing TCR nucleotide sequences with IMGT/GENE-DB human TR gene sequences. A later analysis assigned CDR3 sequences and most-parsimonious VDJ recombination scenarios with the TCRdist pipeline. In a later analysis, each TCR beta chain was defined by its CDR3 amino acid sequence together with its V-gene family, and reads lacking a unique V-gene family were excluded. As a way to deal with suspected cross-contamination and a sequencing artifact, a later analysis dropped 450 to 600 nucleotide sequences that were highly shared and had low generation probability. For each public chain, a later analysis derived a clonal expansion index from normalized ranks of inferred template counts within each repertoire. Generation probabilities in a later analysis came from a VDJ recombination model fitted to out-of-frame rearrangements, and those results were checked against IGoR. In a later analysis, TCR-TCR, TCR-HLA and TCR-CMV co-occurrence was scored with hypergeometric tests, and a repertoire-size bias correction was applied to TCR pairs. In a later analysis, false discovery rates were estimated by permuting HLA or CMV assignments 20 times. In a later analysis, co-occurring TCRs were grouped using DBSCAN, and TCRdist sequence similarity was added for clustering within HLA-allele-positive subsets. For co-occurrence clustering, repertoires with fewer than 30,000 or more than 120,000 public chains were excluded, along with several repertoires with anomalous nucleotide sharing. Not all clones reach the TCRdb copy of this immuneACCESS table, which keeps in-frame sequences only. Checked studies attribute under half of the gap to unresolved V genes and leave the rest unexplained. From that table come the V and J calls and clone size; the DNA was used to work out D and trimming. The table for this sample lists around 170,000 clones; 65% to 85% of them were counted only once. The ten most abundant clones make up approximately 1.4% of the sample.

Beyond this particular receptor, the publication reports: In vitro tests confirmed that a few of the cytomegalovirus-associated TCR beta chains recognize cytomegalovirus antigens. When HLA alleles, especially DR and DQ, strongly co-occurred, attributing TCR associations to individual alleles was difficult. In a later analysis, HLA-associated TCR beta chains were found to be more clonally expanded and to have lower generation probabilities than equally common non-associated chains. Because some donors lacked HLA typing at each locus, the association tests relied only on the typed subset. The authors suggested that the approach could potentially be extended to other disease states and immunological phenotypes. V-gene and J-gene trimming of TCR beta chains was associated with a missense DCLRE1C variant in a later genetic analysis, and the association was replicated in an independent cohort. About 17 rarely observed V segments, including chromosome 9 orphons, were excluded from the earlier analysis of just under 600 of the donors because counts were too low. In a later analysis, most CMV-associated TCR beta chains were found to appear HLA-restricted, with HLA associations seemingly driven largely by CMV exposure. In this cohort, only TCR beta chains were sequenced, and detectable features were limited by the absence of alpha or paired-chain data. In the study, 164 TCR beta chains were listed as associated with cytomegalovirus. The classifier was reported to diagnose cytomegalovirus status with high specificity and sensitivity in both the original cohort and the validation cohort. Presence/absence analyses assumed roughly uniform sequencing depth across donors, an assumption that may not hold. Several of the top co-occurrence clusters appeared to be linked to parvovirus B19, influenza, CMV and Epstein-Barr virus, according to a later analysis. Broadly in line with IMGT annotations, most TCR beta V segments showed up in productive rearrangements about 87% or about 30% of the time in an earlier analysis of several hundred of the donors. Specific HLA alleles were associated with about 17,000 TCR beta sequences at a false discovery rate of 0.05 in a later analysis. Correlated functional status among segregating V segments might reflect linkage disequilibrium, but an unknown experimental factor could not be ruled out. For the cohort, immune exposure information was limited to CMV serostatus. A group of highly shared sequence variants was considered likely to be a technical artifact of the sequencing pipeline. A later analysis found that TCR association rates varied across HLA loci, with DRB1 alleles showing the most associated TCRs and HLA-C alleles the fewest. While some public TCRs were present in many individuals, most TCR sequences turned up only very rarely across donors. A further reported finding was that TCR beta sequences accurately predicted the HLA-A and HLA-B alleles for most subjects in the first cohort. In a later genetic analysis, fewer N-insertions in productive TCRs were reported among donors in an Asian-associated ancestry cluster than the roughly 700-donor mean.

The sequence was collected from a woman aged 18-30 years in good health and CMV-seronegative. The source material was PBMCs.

In nucleotides, the sequence is TGTGCCAGCAGCTTATCCGGAGGAAGGAGCGCCACCTCCTCCTACGAGCAGTACTTC. The resulting protein is CASSLSGGRSATSSYEQYF. The chain is made from TRBV7-6 and TRBJ2-7, with TRBD2 tentatively as D gene (5 bases match). Counted from cysteine to phenylalanine, this CDR3 has 19 amino acids. Of all the DNA, just the CDR3 is kept, 57 bases in frame from base 1. V is shortened by 2 bases, J by 0 bases, and the region joining them spans 23 bases. The CDR1 and CDR2 encoded by the germline V gene are SGHVS and FNYEAQ.